The 10 T cell receptor beta chains presented below share a single source sample, sequenced in a study of radiation and T cells in renal cell carcinoma. Time point defined: blood 4 weeks post-SBRT, at nephrectomy. Sample treatment: 15 Gy SBRT to primary tumor, nephrectomy 4 weeks later. Clones were read by immunoSEQ multiplex PCR, and TCRdb kept only the in-frame ones, dropping some. The data contain some 81,000 clones, roughly 87% of them singletons. Sequencing used blood, obtained from a patient whose treatment included radiotherapy and nephrectomy. The receptors derive from a woman between 65 and 79 years old with renal cell carcinoma.

This chain connects TRBV7-2 to TRBJ2-7, with D perhaps matching TRBD1 (6 bases). V was trimmed by 8 bases and J by 9 bases, leaving 14 bases between them. CDR1 is SGHTA, CDR2 FQGNSA, per germline. The CDR3 contains 11 residues. The CDR3 region has the DNA TGTGCCAGCGCCATGGGGGCGGTGCAGTACTTC. Translation: CASAMGAVQYF.

The rearrangement joins TRBV19 to TRBJ2-1, with D unresolved. Germline lookup yields CDR1 LNHDA and CDR2 SQIVND (reference sequence). The CDR3 has 13 residues. Trimming cost V 2 bases and J 8 bases, with 10 bases left between them. Here the CDR3 reads CASSIIVWDEQFF. CDR3 nucleotides: TGTGCCAGTAGTATAATAGTCTGGGATGAGCAGTTCTTC.

The chain couples TRBV7-3 to TRBJ2-7, with D unresolved. Germline V gene data show CDR1 as SGHTA and CDR2 as FQGTGA. The ends were cut back, 0 bases at V and 5 bases at J, with 8 bases in the middle. The CDR3 is made up of 13 amino acids. CDR3 DNA: TGTGCCAGCAGCTTAACCTTCGATCACGAGCAGTACTTC. This encodes CASSLTFDHEQYF.

This sequence joins TRBV5-3 and TRBJ1-6; unclear D gene. TRBV5-3 is an ORF; its function is uncertain. The V gene lost 5 bases and the J gene lost 3 bases, with 21 bases spanning the gap. This CDR3 spans 18 amino acids. For the CDR3, the DNA is TGTGCCAGAAGGCCCCGTTGGGTGTGGGCGTTCTATAATTCACCCCTCCACTTT. Residues: CARRPRWVWAFYNSPLHF.

The CDR3 reads CASSRGQGETQYF. The CDR3 bases are TGTGCCAGCAGCAGAGGACAGGGAGAGACCCAGTACTTC. This chain links TRBV7-3 with TRBJ2-5; 8 bases match TRBD1. V lost 5 bases and J lost 4; bases outside the gene matches: 3. The CDR3 has 13 residues. CDR1 is SGHTA and CDR2 is FQGTGA in the germline V gene. Full variable domain (remainder filled in from reference TRBV7-3 and TRBJ2-5): GAGVSQTPSNKVTEKGKYVELRCDPISGHTALYWYRQSLGQGPEFLIYFQGTGAADDSGLPNDRFFAVRPEGSVSTLKIQRTERGDSAVYLCASSRGQGETQYFGPGTRLLVL.

The V gene is TRBV7-9, the J gene TRBJ1-5; D is ambiguous. The V end was cut by 3 bases, the J end by 4 bases, with 7 bases between. CDR3 length: 13 amino acids. Germline values: CDR1 SEHNR, CDR2 FQNEAQ (reference sequence). CDR3 sequence (DNA): TGTGCCAGCAGCTTCGGCGGGAATCAGCCCCAGCATTTT. Encoded protein: CASSFGGNQPQHF.

J is TRBJ2-3 and V is TRBV10-3, with 8 bases that match TRBD1. The length of the CDR3 is 13 residues. Germline trimming cut 10 bases from V and 2 bases from J; bases unmatched to any gene: 5. Per the germline V gene, CDR1 is ENHRY and CDR2 is SYGVKD. CDR3 nucleotides: TGTGCCAATGGACAGGGCCTCACAGATACGCAGTATTTT. It codes for CANGQGLTDTQYF.

Only one count was recorded for this clone. The genes are TRBV5-6 and TRBJ2-5; 7 nucleotides line up with TRBD2. Germline V gives CDR1 SGHDT, CDR2 YYEEEE. Trimming took 7 bases from V and 3 from J; bases not matched to a gene: 15. This CDR3 region has 16 residues. For the CDR3, the DNA is TGTGCCAGCGACATACGATTTGGCGGGGGAAAAGAGACCCAGTACTTC. Residues: CASDIRFGGGKETQYF.

The chain couples TRBV6-1 to TRBJ2-7; tentatively, D is TRBD2 (5 bases). The V and J ends lost 2 bases and 3 bases respectively, with 8 bases between them. The CDR3 consists of 13 residues. From germline, CDR1 is MNHNS and CDR2 SASEGT. The CDR3 region is CASSERRIYEQYF. The DNA for the CDR3 is TGTGCCAGCAGTGAAAGGAGGATCTACGAGCAGTACTTC.

This clone has a handful of counts. The chain carries TRBV9 and TRBJ1-4, with 8 nucleotides matching TRBD1. Germline CDR1 reads SGDLS; CDR2 reads YYNGEE. This CDR3 is built from 16 residues. V dropped 3 bases and J dropped 7; count of bases not matched to a gene: 11. This chain's CDR3 is CASSGSPGDRGEKLFF. CDR3 nucleotide sequence: TGTGCCAGCAGCGGATCACCCGGAGACAGGGGTGAAAAACTGTTTTTT.